What follows are 11 T cell receptor beta chains derived from one specimen sequenced in a study of T cell responses to AZD1222 COVID-19 vaccine. The repertoire was sequenced with immunoSEQ multiplex PCR; TCRdb's copy has only in-frame clones and lacks some. The data show around 140,000 clones, 80% to 90% seen once. The source material was peripheral blood, sampled on day 0 of AZD1222 vaccination. The origin of the receptors is an adult in good health.

The chain combines TRBV5-1 with TRBJ2-3; 8 bases are a match to TRBD2. In germline, CDR1 is SGHRS, CDR2 YFSETQ. This CDR3 is 14 amino acids long. With V trimmed by 4 bases and J by 6 bases, 7 bases remained unmatched. DNA for the CDR3: TGCGCCAGCAGCCTTGGACTAGCTGTTGATACGCAGTATTTT. Translated: CASSLGLAVDTQYF.

The rearrangement uses TRBV27 and TRBJ1-1; TRBD1 matches 9 bases. This CDR3 comprises 16 residues. V was pared by 5 bases and J by 3 bases, with 10 bases of the junction left unmatched. The germline V gene has CDR1 MNHEY and CDR2 SMNVEV (reference sequence). This CDR3 is CASSRSTGGVYTEAFF. Here the CDR3 DNA reads TGTGCCAGCAGTAGGTCGACAGGGGGGGTTTACACTGAAGCTTTCTTT.

The gene calls are TRBV20-1 and TRBJ1-5; TRBD1 aligns across 8 bases. V lost 3 bases, J lost 4 bases, and 11 bases stayed unmatched. Germline V gene data show CDR1 as DFQATT and CDR2 as SNEGSKA (reference sequence). There are 16 residues in the CDR3. The CDR3: CSASISVRGPNQPQHF. The CDR3 bases are TGCAGTGCTAGTATTTCGGTCAGGGGGCCGAATCAGCCCCAGCATTTT.

CDR3 protein: CASSRSTSPGGAFF. The DNA for the CDR3 is TGTGCCAGCAGCCGCTCGACATCTCCCGGCGGGGCTTTCTTT. This chain connects TRBV6-5 to TRBJ1-1; no clear D. The CDR3 has 14 residues. From germline, CDR1 is MNHEY and CDR2 SVGAGI. Trimming left V 6 bases short and J 11 bases short, with 22 bases between.

The chain links TRBV7-8 to TRBJ1-2, with 10 positions matching TRBD1. The CDR3 sequence is 14 residues long. The J segment lost 6 bases and the V segment lost 1 base, leaving 2 bases of the junction unmatched. CDR1 and CDR2 from the germline V gene are SGHVS and FQNEAQ. The CDR3 spells CASSLGGTGDGYTF. CDR3 nucleotide sequence: TGTGCCAGCAGCTTAGGGGGGACAGGGGATGGCTACACCTTC.

This chain connects TRBV5-1 to TRBJ2-5; 9 bases align to TRBD1. Germline-derived CDR1 and CDR2 are SGHRS and YFSETQ. This CDR3 is 16 amino acids long. V was clipped by 5 bases and J by 5 bases; unmatched bases: 13. CDR3 coding DNA: TGCGCCAGCAGTGAAGAGAAGACAGGGGGAGTCGAGACCCAGTACTTC. It translates to CASSEEKTGGVETQYF. Complete variable domain (other parts from reference TRBV5-1 and TRBJ2-5): KAGVTQTPRYLIKTRGQQVTLSCSPISGHRSVSWYQQTPGQGLQFLFEYFSETQRNKGNFPGRFSGRQFSNSRSEMNVSTLELGDSALYLCASSEEKTGGVETQYFGPGTRLLVL.

The CDR3 protein is CAWSGGGEPMSSYEQYF. The CDR3 coding sequence is TGTGCCTGGAGTGGGGGGGGAGAGCCCATGAGCTCCTACGAGCAGTACTTC. The genes are TRBV30 and TRBJ2-7; 7 bases fit TRBD2. Germline V gene sequence: CDR1 GTSNPN, CDR2 SVGIG (reference sequence). This CDR3 region has 17 residues. V lost 1 base to trimming and J lost 0 bases; unmatched junction nucleotides: 12.

The chain is built from TRBV3-1 (or the pseudogene TRBV3-2) and TRBJ1-2; the D gene is possibly TRBD1 (6 bases). This CDR3 is 17 amino acids long. Germline V gives CDR1 LGHDT, CDR2 YNNKEL (reference sequence). Trimming stripped 3 bases from V and 8 bases from J, with 25 bases between. The CDR3 sequence: CASSQRTAHTGQGGYTF. The DNA of the CDR3 is TGTGCCAGCAGCCAGAGAACTGCCCACACAGGGCAAGGCGGCTACACCTTC.

The chain joins TRBV5-1 to TRBJ1-1, with 7 bases that match TRBD1. V shed 0 bases, J shed 1 base, and the junction held 0 bases outside the gene matches. Germline-derived CDR1 and CDR2 are SGHRS and YFSETQ. The CDR3 totals 14 residues. This CDR3 is CASSLDRGNTEAFF. The CDR3 DNA reads TGCGCCAGCAGCTTGGACAGGGGGAACACTGAAGCTTTCTTT.

This clone was observed a single time. The genes are TRBV28 and TRBJ1-5; D is undetermined. The CDR3 loop spans 12 amino acids. Trimming took 9 bases from V and 0 from J, leaving 6 bases between them. Germline CDR1 MDHEN, CDR2 SYDVKM. The CDR3: CASQVSNQPQHF. The CDR3 DNA sequence: TGTGCCAGTCAGGTTAGCAATCAGCCCCAGCATTTT. Full variable domain (outside the CDR3, taken from reference TRBV28 and TRBJ1-5): DVKVTQSSRYLVKRTGEKVFLECVQDMDHENMFWYRQDPGLGLRLIYFSYDVKMKEKGDIPEGYSVSREKKERFSLILESASTNQTSMYLCASQVSNQPQHFGDGTRLSIL.

This chain uses TRBV9 with TRBJ2-7; TRBD2 is a possible D gene (6 bases). The V and J ends lost 0 bases and 7 bases respectively, with 20 bases between them. The CDR3 sequence is 16 residues long. Germline CDR1 SGDLS, CDR2 YYNGEE. The CDR3 DNA is TGTGCCAGCAGCGTAGATAACCGCCCGCCTGGGGGGGAGCAGTACTTC. As protein: CASSVDNRPPGGEQYF. The full variable domain, in which reference TRBV9 and TRBJ2-7 provide the parts outside the CDR3, is DSGVTQTPKHLITATGQRVTLRCSPRSGDLSVYWYQQSLDQGLQFLIQYYNGEERAKGNILERFSAQQFPDLHSELNLSSLELGDSALYFCASSVDNRPPGGEQYFGPGTRLTVT.